These 19 T cell receptor beta chains share one sample of origin, sequenced in a study of blood T cell repertoires in COVID-19. Some clones are missing from TCRdb's copy, which holds only in-frame ones; the method was immunoSEQ multiplex PCR. The sample yields over 300,000 clones, 90% seen once. Sequenced: peripheral blood. The receptor source for this set is a man aged 18 to 29 with active or convalescent COVID-19.

In DNA, the CDR3 is TGTGCCAGTAGTCGGACAGGCTGGAACACTGAAGCTTTCTTT. This gives the protein CASSRTGWNTEAFF. V usage is TRBV19 and J usage is TRBJ1-1; the match to TRBD1 covers 7 bases. Looked up from germline, CDR1 is LNHDA and CDR2 is SQIVND (reference sequence). The CDR3 totals 14 residues. Losses at the gene ends were 5 bases for V and 1 base for J; bases not matched to a gene: 4. Full variable domain (missing parts from reference TRBV19 and TRBJ1-1): DGGITQSPKYLFRKEGQNVTLSCEQNLNHDAMYWYRQDPGQGLRLIYYSQIVNDFQKGDIAEGYSVSREKKESFPLTVTSAQKNPTAFYLCASSRTGWNTEAFFGQGTRLTVV.

This clone was detected only a few times. The V and J genes are TRBV7-2 and TRBJ1-1; D unclear. The CDR3 runs to 14 residues. V lost 3 bases, J lost 4 bases, and 12 bases lay in between. CDR1 SGHTA and CDR2 FQGNSA come from the germline V gene. CDR3 amino acids: CASSFVGGSTEAFF. Written as DNA, the CDR3 is TGTGCCAGCAGCTTTGTGGGAGGCAGCACTGAAGCTTTCTTT. Combining the CDR3 with reference TRBV7-2 and TRBJ1-1 gives the whole variable domain GAGVSQSPSNKVTEKGKDVELRCDPISGHTALYWYRQSLGQGLEFLIYFQGNSAPDKSGLPSDRFSAERTGGSVSTLTIQRTQQEDSAVYLCASSFVGGSTEAFFGQGTRLTVV.

The genes are TRBV7-8 and TRBJ2-4, with D possibly being TRBD1 (6 bases). V lost 2 bases, J lost 9 bases, and 26 bases lay in between. CDR3 length: 18 residues. The germline V gene has CDR1 SGHVS and CDR2 FQNEAQ. In DNA, the CDR3 is TGTGCCAGCAGCTTATCCAGAGTAGGGGGACACCCTCTTTCCATTCAGTACTTC. Protein: CASSLSRVGGHPLSIQYF.

This clone was recorded a few times. The rearrangement uses TRBV28 and TRBJ1-4, with 7 bases matching TRBD1. Losses at the gene ends were 6 bases for V and 4 bases for J; bases not matched to a gene: 11. This CDR3 has 16 residues. CDR1 is MDHEN, CDR2 SYDVKM, per germline. The CDR3, as DNA: TGTGCCAGCAGCCGAACTCTTAGGGGGCTTAATGAAAAACTGTTTTTT. Translation gives CASSRTLRGLNEKLFF.

The chain employs TRBV19 and TRBJ1-2; 7 bases match TRBD1. The V segment lost 4 bases and the J segment 7 bases; nucleotides outside the gene matches: 15. In germline, CDR1 is LNHDA, CDR2 SQIVND (reference sequence). This CDR3 is built from 16 residues. CDR3 sequence (DNA): TGTGCCAGTAGTACCCCCGGGATGGCAGGGGGGAGTGGCTACACCTTC. This codes for CASSTPGMAGGSGYTF.

The chain uses TRBV5-6 and TRBJ2-7, with D uncertain. The germline V and J ends were trimmed by 0 bases and 0 bases, with 10 bases remaining between them. Germline V CDR1 and CDR2: SGHDT, YYEEEE. The CDR3 covers 15 residues. CDR3 sequence: CASSLVQASSYEQYF. DNA for the CDR3: TGTGCCAGCAGCTTGGTCCAGGCCAGCTCCTACGAGCAGTACTTC.

The chain uses TRBV6-2 or TRBV6-3 and TRBJ2-3, with 9 positions matching TRBD2. The CDR3 totals 15 residues. Germline V gives CDR1 MNHEY, CDR2 SVGEGT. J was trimmed by 1 base and V by 2 bases; bases with no gene match: 1. The CDR3 sequence: CASSYAGGGTDTQYF. The CDR3 bases are TGTGCCAGCAGTTACGCGGGGGGGGGCACAGATACGCAGTATTTT.

Here the CDR3 reads CASSEWDSFYNEQFF. The DNA for the CDR3 is TGTGCCAGCAGTGAATGGGACAGTTTTTACAATGAGCAGTTCTTC. The chain is built from TRBV2 and TRBJ2-1; 7 nucleotides align to TRBD1. CDR1 SNHLY and CDR2 FYNNEI come from the germline V gene. The length of the CDR3 is 15 residues. V shed 2 bases, J shed 4 bases, and the junction held 5 bases outside the gene matches.

CDR3: CASSLGGPVEQYF. CDR3 nucleotide sequence: TGCGCCAGCAGCTTGGGGGGGCCAGTCGAGCAGTACTTC. V usage is TRBV5-1 and J usage is TRBJ2-7; D might be TRBD1 (6 bases). The CDR3 covers 13 residues. V was shortened by 0 bases and J by 6 bases, with 10 bases between the two germline ends. Per germline, CDR1 SGHRS and CDR2 YFSETQ.

This clone has only one observation. The V gene is TRBV10-3, the J gene TRBJ2-1; possible D gene TRBD1, 6 bases. The CDR3 loop spans 14 amino acids. CDR1 is ENHRY and CDR2 is SYGVKD in the germline V gene. V was shortened by 8 bases and J by 10 bases, with 21 bases between the two germline ends. CDR3: CAIQAPGRGLEQFF. DNA of the CDR3: TGTGCCATCCAGGCTCCAGGCAGGGGATTGGAGCAGTTCTTC.

The chain uses TRBV7-2 and TRBJ2-3; no clear D gene. The V end lost 5 bases, the J end lost 1 base, and 7 bases lay between the germline ends. The CDR3 is made up of 13 amino acids. Germline CDR1 and CDR2: SGHTA and FQGNSA. In nucleotides, the CDR3 is TGTGCCAGCAGCGGAGACCGCACAGATACGCAGTATTTT. Translation gives CASSGDRTDTQYF.

The V gene is TRBV7-2, the J gene TRBJ1-5, with D perhaps matching TRBD1 (5 bases). Germline V CDR1 and CDR2: SGHTA, FQGNSA. The CDR3 spans 15 residues. Trimming removed 2 bases at V and 0 bases at J, with 8 bases between. CDR3 loop: CASSLRGLSNQPQHF. The CDR3 DNA is TGTGCCAGCAGCTTACGGGGACTTAGCAATCAGCCCCAGCATTTT.

This chain links TRBV27 with TRBJ1-4, with a possible D match to TRBD1 (6 bases). The CDR3 is 15 amino acids. Between the trimmed V and J ends, which lost 5 bases and 7 bases, there was a span of 17 bases. Germline V gives CDR1 MNHEY, CDR2 SMNVEV (reference sequence). The CDR3 DNA is TGTGCCAGCAGTATGTTGGGACAAGTCTCTGAAAAACTGTTTTTT. Its translation is CASSMLGQVSEKLFF. The variable domain in full, completed from reference TRBV27 and TRBJ1-4, reads EAQVTQNPRYLITVTGKKLTVTCSQNMNHEYMSWYRQDPGLGLRQIYYSMNVEVTDKGDVPEGYKVSRKEKRNFPLILESPSPNQTSLYFCASSMLGQVSEKLFFGSGTQLSVL.

This clone appeared a single time. V and J are TRBV5-1 and TRBJ2-7, with D possibly being TRBD1 (6 bases). Trimming took off 5 bases at V and 3 bases at J, with 12 bases between the two ends. The length of the CDR3 is 13 residues. Germline V gene data show CDR1 as SGHRS and CDR2 as YFSETQ. DNA for the CDR3: TGCGCCAGCAGGCAGGACAGATACTACGAGCAGTACTTC. This sequence encodes CASRQDRYYEQYF.

The chain carries TRBV29-1 and TRBJ2-5, with TRBD1 matching 10 bases. The CDR3 spans 15 residues. CDR1 and CDR2 from the germline V gene are SQVTM and ANQGSEA. V dropped 7 bases and J dropped 4; count of bases not matched to a gene: 12. In nucleotides, the CDR3 is TGCAGCGCTTCGTCGGGACAGGGGTCCCCAGAGACCCAGTACTTC. Amino acids: CSASSGQGSPETQYF.

This clone was observed a handful of times. J is TRBJ1-5 and V is TRBV10-3, with TRBD1 identical over 7 bases. This CDR3 has 16 residues. Germline V gene lookup returns CDR1 ENHRY and CDR2 SYGVKD. V lost 3 bases and J lost 4; bases outside the gene matches: 9. The CDR3 region has the DNA TGTGCCATCAGTGATGACAGGGACGAAGGGAATCAGCCCCAGCATTTT. Protein product: CAISDDRDEGNQPQHF.

The chain combines TRBV9 with TRBJ1-3; D is unclear. This CDR3 has 16 residues. Trimming removed 0 bases at V and 0 bases at J, with 10 bases between. Germline CDR1 and CDR2: SGDLS and YYNGEE. The CDR3 sequence is CASSVDYGDSGNTIYF. The CDR3 nucleotides are TGTGCCAGCAGCGTAGATTATGGAGACTCTGGAAACACCATATATTTT.

The chain employs TRBV6-1 and TRBJ2-1; 8 positions agree with TRBD1. The CDR3 consists of 15 residues. J was trimmed by 1 base and V by 1 base; bases with no gene match: 0. The germline V gene has CDR1 MNHNS and CDR2 SASEGT. For the CDR3, the DNA is TGTGCCAGCAGTGAAGGGACAGGGTCCTACAATGAGCAGTTCTTC. This sequence encodes CASSEGTGSYNEQFF.

The gene calls are TRBV29-1 and TRBJ1-3; D is perhaps TRBD1 (6 bases). The germline gives CDR1 SQVTM, CDR2 ANQGSEA. The V end was cut by 7 bases, the J end by 0 bases, with 13 bases between. This CDR3 spans 14 amino acids. CDR3 region: CSAETGYSGNTIYF. CDR3 sequence (DNA): TGCAGCGCTGAGACAGGCTACTCTGGAAACACCATATATTTT.